This is a list of T cell receptor beta chains from one sample in a study of T-cell memory formation after mild COVID-19. TCRdb reprocessed the 5' RACE reads with MiXCR, giving one entry per CDR3 protein. The sample lists some 440,000 distinct CDR3 sequences; approximately 23% were seen once. The sequencing input was PBMCs or a T cell subset sorted from them (not recorded which). These receptors all come from an adult woman who had mild COVID-19 (a few samples of this study predate the infection). Cell type and time point are not known. The CDR3 runs from the conserved cysteine through the conserved F or W. D genes are given only for firm matches. Not all rows give a size; the values are once, few, many and, for expanded clones, a class.

d_call j_call v_call clone_size cdr3_aa cdr3_nt
NA TRBJ2-3 TRBV12-3/TRBV12-4 NA CASSFRVSSTDTQYF TGTGCCAGCAGCTTCCGGGTATCTAGCACAGATACGCAGTATTTT
NA TRBJ2-7 TRBV7-6 NA CASSLAILREQYF TGTGCCAGCAGCTTAGCTATCCTCCGCGAGCAGTACTTC
TRBD2 TRBJ2-7 TRBV6-6 NA CASSSASGRVSYEQYF TGTGCCAGCAGTTCTGCTAGCGGGAGGGTCTCCTACGAGCAGTACTTC
TRBD1 TRBJ1-2 TRBV15 NA CATSPKDREVMGYTF TGTGCCACCAGCCCCAAGGACAGGGAGGTGATGGGCTACACCTTC
NA TRBJ2-7 TRBV7-9 NA CASSLGSAIGGPLSYEQYF TGTGCCAGCAGCTTAGGTTCCGCGATCGGGGGGCCTTTATCCTACGAGCAGTACTTC
NA TRBJ1-5 TRBV12-3/TRBV12-4 few CASKGVYSNQPQHF TGTGCCAGCAAAGGAGTTTATAGCAATCAGCCCCAGCATTTT
NA TRBJ2-7 TRBV24-1 NA CATRSGLAGEQYF TGTGCCACCAGATCCGGACTTGCGGGTGAGCAGTACTTC
NA TRBJ1-2 TRBV7-9 NA CASSGPVNGYGYTF TGTGCCAGCAGCGGACCGGTTAATGGCTATGGCTACACCTTC
TRBD1 TRBJ2-5 TRBV7-2 few CASSLGRTGLETQYF TGTGCCAGCAGCTTAGGGCGGACAGGGTTGGAGACCCAGTACTTC
TRBD2 TRBJ2-3 TRBV7-6 few CASSFPKAGGSEDTQYF TGTGCCAGCAGCTTCCCCAAAGCGGGAGGGAGCGAAGATACGCAGTATTTT
NA TRBJ2-3 TRBV30 NA CAWTPGGGARDTQYF TGTGCCTGGACCCCAGGGGGGGGGGCCAGAGATACGCAGTATTTT
NA TRBJ2-7 TRBV20-1 few CSARIGRGPYEQYF TGCAGTGCTAGGATCGGCAGGGGCCCCTACGAGCAGTACTTC
NA TRBJ1-1 TRBV4-1 few CASSQPRLGKENTEAFF TGCGCCAGCAGCCAACCCCGCCTGGGGAAAGAGAACACTGAAGCTTTCTTT
TRBD1 TRBJ2-3 TRBV13 many CASSSRQGSDTQYF TGTGCCAGCAGCTCCCGACAGGGGTCGGATACGCAGTATTTT
NA TRBJ2-1 TRBV27 few CASKGGGLNRAGVGNEQFF TGTGCCAGTAAGGGAGGGGGTCTTAATCGAGCGGGTGTAGGCAATGAGCAGTTCTTC
NA TRBJ2-7 TRBV9 few CASSTTGTASSYEQYF TGTGCCAGCAGCACCACCGGGACTGCAAGCTCCTACGAGCAGTACTTC
NA TRBJ2-1 TRBV12-5 NA CASGLVLNLEGLIHEQFF TGTGCTAGTGGTTTGGTACTCAACCTGGAGGGCCTCATCCATGAGCAGTTCTTC
TRBD2 TRBJ2-3 TRBV7-2 NA CASSPLAGSDTQYF TGTGCCAGCAGCCCATTAGCGGGATCAGATACGCAGTATTTT
TRBD2 TRBJ2-7 TRBV28 NA CASRPGLVGYEQYF TGTGCCAGCAGACCGGGACTAGTTGGATACGAGCAGTACTTC
NA TRBJ1-3 TRBV30 NA CAWGDAGNTIYF TGTGCCTGGGGGGACGCAGGAAACACCATATATTTT
TRBD2 TRBJ2-5 TRBV14 few CASSQRRGVQETQYF TGTGCCAGCAGCCAACGTCGGGGGGTTCAAGAGACCCAGTACTTC
NA TRBJ1-4 TRBV3-1 NA CASSQVPEKLFF TGTGCCAGCAGCCAAGTACCAGAAAAACTGTTTTTT
TRBD1 TRBJ2-7 TRBV7-9 NA CASLSSTGQGVYEQYF TGTGCCAGCCTCTCCTCCACGGGACAGGGAGTCTACGAGCAGTACTTC
TRBD1 TRBJ2-3 TRBV24-1 NA CATSDFARDRGYTQYF TGTGCCACCAGTGATTTCGCCCGGGACAGGGGGTATACGCAGTATTTT
NA TRBJ2-1 TRBV18 few CASSPLPESYNEQFF TGTGCCAGCTCACCACTACCCGAGTCCTACAATGAGCAGTTCTTC
NA TRBJ1-4 TRBV7-2 few CASSLSGPEKLFF TGTGCCAGCAGCTTATCCGGGCCTGAAAAACTGTTTTTT
NA TRBJ2-7 TRBV5-1 many CASSLRVAYEQYF TGCGCCAGCAGCCTCAGGGTTGCCTACGAGCAGTACTTC
TRBD1 TRBJ2-2 TRBV12-3/TRBV12-4 few CASSRGLGGELFF TGTGCCAGCAGCAGGGGGCTGGGCGGGGAGCTGTTTTTT